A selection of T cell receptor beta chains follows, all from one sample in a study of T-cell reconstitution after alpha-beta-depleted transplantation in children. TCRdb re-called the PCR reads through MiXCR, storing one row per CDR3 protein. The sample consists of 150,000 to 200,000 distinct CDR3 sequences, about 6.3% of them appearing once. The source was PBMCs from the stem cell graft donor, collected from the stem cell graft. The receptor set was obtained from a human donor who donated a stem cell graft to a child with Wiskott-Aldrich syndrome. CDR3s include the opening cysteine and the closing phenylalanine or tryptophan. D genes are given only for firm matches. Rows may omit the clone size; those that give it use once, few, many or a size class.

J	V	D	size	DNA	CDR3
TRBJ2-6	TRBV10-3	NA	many	TGTGCCATCAGTGCGGCGGACAGTGAATCTGGGGCCAACGTCCTGACTTTC	CAISAADSESGANVLTF
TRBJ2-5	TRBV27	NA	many	TGTGCCAGCAGTTTAACCCCTACACCCTGGTACCAAGAGACCCAGTACTTC	CASSLTPTPWYQETQYF
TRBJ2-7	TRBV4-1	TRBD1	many	TGCGCCAGCAGCCCGGACAGGGATACCTACGAGCAGTACTTC	CASSPDRDTYEQYF
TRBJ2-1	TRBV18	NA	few	TGTGCCAGCTCACCGGGGGGGGCGGCCTTGAACAATGAGCAGTTCTTC	CASSPGGAALNNEQFF
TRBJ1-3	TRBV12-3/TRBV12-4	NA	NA	TGTGACAGCAGTCCTGGGGGGGTGTACGGAAACACCATATATTTT	CDSSPGGVYGNTIYF
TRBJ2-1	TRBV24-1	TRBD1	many	TGTGCCACCAGTGATTTAGGGACAGTGGGGTACAATGAGCAGTTCTTC	CATSDLGTVGYNEQFF
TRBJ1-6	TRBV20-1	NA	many	TGCAGTGCTAGAGATTTACGAGGCTTCTCCTATAATTCACCCCTCCACTTT	CSARDLRGFSYNSPLHF
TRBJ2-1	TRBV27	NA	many	TGTGCCAGCAGTCGTTTAGGGGAGTATGAGCAGTTCTTC	CASSRLGEYEQFF
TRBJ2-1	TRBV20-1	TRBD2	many	TGCAGTGCTAGAGAACTAGCGGGGGGGCCGCCGTTCTTC	CSARELAGGPPFF
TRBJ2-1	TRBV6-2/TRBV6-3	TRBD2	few	TGTGCCAGCAGTCCCGGACTAGCGGGGAGACCGAATGAGCAGTTCTTC	CASSPGLAGRPNEQFF
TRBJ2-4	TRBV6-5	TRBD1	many	TGTGCCAGCAGTTCTCCCCAGGGGGCTAAAAACATTCAGTACTTC	CASSSPQGAKNIQYF
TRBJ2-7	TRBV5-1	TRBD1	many	TGCGCCAGCAGCTTGGGGAAGGACAGGGCTCCTTACGAGCAGTACTTC	CASSLGKDRAPYEQYF
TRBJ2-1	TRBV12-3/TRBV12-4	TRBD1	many	TGTGCCAGCAGTTTAGACAGGGGGAACAATGAGCAGTTCTTC	CASSLDRGNNEQFF
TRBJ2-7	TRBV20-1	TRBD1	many	TGCAGTGTAGCCTGGGGACAGGGTTACGAGCAGTACTTC	CSVAWGQGYEQYF
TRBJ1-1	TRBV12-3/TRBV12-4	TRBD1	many	TGTGCCAGCGTTCTACAGGGGACCACTGAAGCTTTCTTT	CASVLQGTTEAFF
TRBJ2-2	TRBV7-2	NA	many	TGTGCCAGCAGCTTACGCCCGTCCGGGGAGCTGTTTTTT	CASSLRPSGELFF